These 24 T cell receptor beta chains share one sample of origin, sequenced in a study of OX40 agonist ivuxolimab in advanced cancers. Measured with immunoSEQ multiplex PCR; TCRdb has only the in-frame clones, and not every one. Seen here are 61,000 or so clones, roughly 84% observed once, and the top ten hold about 2.1%. The starting material was CD4+ or CD8+ T cells sorted from blood, obtained in a trial of the OX40 agonist ivuxolimab. These TCRs come from an adult with an advanced solid tumor such as melanoma, head and neck, liver or kidney cancer.

This clone was detected only a few times. The rearrangement uses TRBV6-5 and TRBJ1-1; TRBD1 agrees at 9 bases. Germline V gives CDR1 MNHEY, CDR2 SVGAGI. The CDR3 totals 15 residues. The J segment lost 3 bases and the V segment lost 2 bases, leaving 4 bases of the junction unmatched. The CDR3 here is CASSYGDREDTEAFF. The CDR3, as DNA: TGTGCCAGCAGTTACGGGGACAGGGAGGACACTGAAGCTTTCTTT.

The V call is TRBV7-2, the J call TRBJ2-7; 7 nucleotides match TRBD1. The germline V gene encodes CDR1 SGHTA and CDR2 FQGNSA. The length of the CDR3 is 14 residues. J was trimmed by 5 bases and V by 5 bases; bases with no gene match: 9. The CDR3 loop is CASSRALGTDEQYF. Written as DNA, the CDR3 is TGTGCCAGCAGCCGCGCCCTGGGGACAGACGAGCAGTACTTC.

The chain is built from TRBV30 and TRBJ1-2; D is unresolved. Trimming stripped 0 bases from V and 8 bases from J, with 10 bases between. The CDR3 spans 12 residues. Germline assignment: CDR1 GTSNPN and CDR2 SVGIG (reference sequence). The CDR3 DNA reads TGTGCCTGGAGTGTGTACCGGCAGGGCTACACCTTC. This encodes CAWSVYRQGYTF.

This clone was seen more than once but under ten times. This chain links TRBV28 with TRBJ2-3; the match to TRBD1 covers 12 bases. Trimming cost V 5 bases and J 2 bases; bases outside gene matches: 8. Germline CDR1 MDHEN, CDR2 SYDVKM. The CDR3 sequence is 17 residues long. The CDR3: CASSQGQGASDTDTQYF. CDR3 coding DNA: TGTGCCAGCAGTCAGGGACAGGGGGCGTCTGACACAGATACGCAGTATTTT.

This clone counts as medium-sized. V and J are TRBV28 and TRBJ2-1; D remains unclear. Trimming removed 3 bases at V and 9 bases at J, with 9 bases between. Germline lookup yields CDR1 MDHEN and CDR2 SYDVKM. CDR3 length equals 12 residues. CDR3 sequence: CASSLGLGEQFF. The CDR3 nucleotides read TGTGCCAGCAGTTTGGGGTTGGGTGAGCAGTTCTTC. Combining the CDR3 with reference TRBV28 and TRBJ2-1 gives the whole variable domain DVKVTQSSRYLVKRTGEKVFLECVQDMDHENMFWYRQDPGLGLRLIYFSYDVKMKEKGDIPEGYSVSREKKERFSLILESASTNQTSMYLCASSLGLGEQFFGPGTRLTVL.

V is TRBV7-2 and J is TRBJ1-3, with TRBD1 identical over 8 bases. The CDR3 is 15 amino acids. V gave up 5 bases and J gave up 4 bases; unmatched junction bases: 7. Germline V gene lookup returns CDR1 SGHTA and CDR2 FQGNSA. The CDR3 region is CASSQQGVSGNTIYF. CDR3 in DNA: TGTGCCAGCAGCCAACAGGGGGTGTCCGGAAACACCATATATTTT. Together with reference TRBV7-2 and TRBJ1-3, the CDR3 gives the full variable domain: GAGVSQSPSNKVTEKGKDVELRCDPISGHTALYWYRQSLGQGLEFLIYFQGNSAPDKSGLPSDRFSAERTGGSVSTLTIQRTQQEDSAVYLCASSQQGVSGNTIYFGEGSWLTVV.

This clone was recorded only once. J is TRBJ1-2 and V is TRBV4-2, with D perhaps TRBD1 (6 bases). Deletions cut 6 bases from V and 4 bases from J, with 12 bases between. This CDR3 region has 13 residues. Germline V gene data show CDR1 as LGHNA and CDR2 as YNFKEQ. CDR3 nucleotide sequence: TGTGCCAGCAGTCCCAGGGGAATCTATGGCTACACCTTC. This gives the protein CASSPRGIYGYTF.

V is TRBV6-1 and J is TRBJ1-2; D remains unclear. CDR1 and CDR2 (germline): MNHNS, SASEGT. The V gene lost 10 bases and the J gene lost 3 bases, with 15 bases spanning the gap. The CDR3 spans 13 residues. The CDR3 coding sequence is TGTGCCACGCGAACCCCGGATGACTATGGCTACACCTTC. Encoded protein: CATRTPDDYGYTF.

In regard to this clone: Mismatch with germline at one junction end may stem from a read error. Here the CDR3 DNA reads TGTGCCAACAGTACTCGGGGGTTTTCGGCCCTAGAGGGGGAGACCCAGTACTTC. Its protein product is CANSTRGFSALEGETQYF. The J gene is TRBJ2-5, the V gene TRBV27; D might be TRBD2 (6 bases). Germline V gives CDR1 MNHEY, CDR2 SMNVEV (reference sequence). There are 18 residues in the CDR3.

The V gene is TRBV30, the J gene TRBJ2-7; TRBD2 matches 8 bases. Per the germline V gene, CDR1 is GTSNPN and CDR2 is SVGIG (reference sequence). V gave up 0 bases and J gave up 3 bases; unmatched junction bases: 7. The CDR3 spans 15 residues. The CDR3 loop is CAWSVLGSGDYEQYF. The CDR3 region has the DNA TGTGCCTGGAGTGTACTGGGTAGCGGGGACTACGAGCAGTACTTC.

V gene TRBV18 combines with J gene TRBJ2-7; 9 bases align to TRBD1. Germline-derived CDR1 and CDR2 are KGHSH and LQKENI. This CDR3 contains 14 residues. After removal of 5 bases from V and 3 bases from J, the junction contained 5 bases not matched to a gene. The CDR3 is CASSTGTGIYEQYF. The CDR3 DNA is TGTGCCAGCTCAACCGGGACAGGGATCTACGAGCAGTACTTC.

V gene TRBV4-1 combines with J gene TRBJ2-2, with TRBD1 identical over 7 bases. J gave up 6 bases and V 4 bases, and 2 bases lay outside the gene matches. The V gene's germline CDR1 is MGHRA and CDR2 YSYEKL. The CDR3 covers 13 residues. The CDR3 protein is CASSPDRAGELFF. In nucleotides, the CDR3 is TGCGCCAGCAGCCCCGACAGGGCCGGGGAGCTGTTTTTT.

The V call is TRBV10-1, the J call TRBJ2-5; D is possibly TRBD1 or TRBD2 (5 bases each). V dropped 0 bases and J dropped 3 bases, with 8 bases sitting between them. The CDR3 consists of 14 residues. The germline gives CDR1 WNHNN, CDR2 SYGVQD (reference sequence). This chain's CDR3 is CASSESGREETQYF. CDR3 coding DNA: TGCGCCAGCAGTGAGTCGGGACGTGAAGAGACCCAGTACTTC.

V and J are TRBV30 and TRBJ2-3; 10 positions match TRBD2. CDR3 length equals 14 residues. The trim removed 5 bases at V and 3 bases at J, leaving 5 bases unmatched. Per the germline V gene, CDR1 is GTSNPN and CDR2 is SVGIG (reference sequence). CDR3 sequence: CAWAPGLATDTQYF. CDR3 coding DNA: TGTGCCTGGGCTCCGGGACTAGCGACAGATACGCAGTATTTT.

The gene calls are TRBV19 and TRBJ1-4; D may be TRBD1 (6 bases). Germline V lookup: CDR1 LNHDA, CDR2 SQIVND (reference sequence). Between the trimmed V and J ends, which lost 7 bases and 0 bases, there was a span of 15 bases. CDR3 size: 16 residues. In DNA, the CDR3 is TGTGCCAGTACGGTCGGGACACCAGCAACTAATGAAAAACTGTTTTTT. Protein product: CASTVGTPATNEKLFF.

V usage is TRBV19 and J usage is TRBJ2-6; a weak D match, TRBD1 (5 bases). Germline CDR1 LNHDA, CDR2 SQIVND (reference sequence). With 2 bases removed from V and 1 base from J, the gap between germline ends came to 12 bases. This CDR3 contains 17 residues. CDR3 amino acids: CASSIWGRPSGANVLTF. As DNA, the CDR3 is TGTGCCAGTAGTATATGGGGCAGGCCTTCTGGGGCCAACGTCCTGACTTTC.

The V gene is TRBV7-2, the J gene TRBJ1-1; perhaps TRBD1 as D (6 bases). Germline loops: CDR1 SGHTA, CDR2 FQGNSA. This CDR3 comprises 14 residues. V was pared by 3 bases and J by 12 bases, with 20 bases between. The CDR3 is CASSLGGGSGTTFF. CDR3 nucleotides: TGTGCCAGCAGCTTGGGGGGCGGCTCGGGTACAACTTTCTTT.

The V gene is TRBV4-3, the J gene TRBJ2-1; 8 bases line up with TRBD2. The V gene's germline CDR1 is LGHNA and CDR2 YSLEER. CDR3 length: 15 residues. V was pared by 2 bases and J by 8 bases, with 8 bases of the junction left unmatched. CDR3 residues: CASSQRGGLSDEQFF. The CDR3, as DNA: TGCGCCAGCAGCCAACGGGGGGGCCTTAGCGATGAGCAGTTCTTC.

The chain carries TRBV18 and TRBJ2-3; D remains unclear. Trimming pared 2 bases from V and 2 bases from J, leaving 2 bases between. CDR1 KGHSH and CDR2 LQKENI come from the germline V gene. The CDR3 loop spans 12 amino acids. CDR3 amino acids: CASSPNTDTQYF. The CDR3 nucleotides are TGTGCCAGCTCACCAAACACAGATACGCAGTATTTT.

This clone occurred once. The chain recombines TRBV30 with TRBJ1-1, with a possible D match to TRBD1 (5 bases). The CDR3 is 13 amino acids. CDR1 and CDR2 from the germline V gene are GTSNPN and SVGIG (reference sequence). Trimming cost V 2 bases and J 4 bases, with 11 bases left between them. The chain's CDR3 is CAWSSQTGTEAFF. The DNA of the CDR3 is TGTGCCTGGAGTTCCCAAACAGGCACTGAAGCTTTCTTT.

The rearrangement links TRBV5-1 to TRBJ1-1; D is perhaps TRBD1 (5 bases). CDR3 length equals 14 residues. With 3 bases removed from V and 3 bases from J, the gap between germline ends came to 12 bases. Germline CDR1 SGHRS, CDR2 YFSETQ. CDR3 DNA: TGCGCCAGCAGCTCCGGAGGGGTGGACACTGAAGCTTTCTTT. It encodes CASSSGGVDTEAFF. Supplemented by reference TRBV5-1 and TRBJ1-1, the full variable domain reads KAGVTQTPRYLIKTRGQQVTLSCSPISGHRSVSWYQQTPGQGLQFLFEYFSETQRNKGNFPGRFSGRQFSNSRSEMNVSTLELGDSALYLCASSSGGVDTEAFFGQGTRLTVV.

V gene TRBV19 combines with J gene TRBJ1-3; D call uncertain. CDR3 length: 14 residues. Germline values: CDR1 LNHDA, CDR2 SQIVND (reference sequence). Trimming left V 4 bases short and J 2 bases short, with 9 bases between. CDR3: CASSTRRPGNTIYF. As DNA, the CDR3 is TGTGCCAGTAGTACTCGCAGGCCTGGAAACACCATATATTTT.

The chain uses TRBV7-8 and TRBJ2-5; D remains ambiguous. The germline gives CDR1 SGHVS, CDR2 FQNEAQ. The CDR3 extends over 11 amino acids. V lost 2 bases and J lost 5, with 3 bases in between. The CDR3 region has the DNA TGTGCCAGCAGCTTAATCGAGACCCAGTACTTC. This sequence encodes CASSLIETQYF.

The gene calls are TRBV19 and TRBJ2-7; the match to TRBD1 covers 7 bases. The trim removed 5 bases at V and 6 bases at J, leaving 7 bases unmatched. This CDR3 contains 13 residues. Looked up from germline, CDR1 is LNHDA and CDR2 is SQIVND (reference sequence). The CDR3 reads CASSRNRDSEQYF. The CDR3 coding sequence is TGTGCCAGTAGTCGTAATCGGGACAGCGAGCAGTACTTC.